Listed below are T cell receptor beta chains from one sample, sequenced in a study of blood T cell repertoires in COVID-19. Profiled with immunoSEQ multiplex PCR; TCRdb holds only in-frame clones, not every one. The sample holds fewer than 350,000 clones, approximately 91% seen once. Material: PBMCs or T cells enriched from blood (not recorded which). The receptors here all came from a woman aged 40 to 55 with acute COVID-19. CDR3s include the opening cysteine and the closing phenylalanine or tryptophan. D genes are given only for firm matches. Not all rows give a size; the values are once, few, many and, for expanded clones, a class.

TGTGCCAGTAGTAGGACAGTGGGCTCCTACGAGCAGTACTTC CASSRTVGSYEQYF TRBJ2-7 . . TRBV19
TGCGCCAGCAGCCCATCAGGGGGGTCTGGGGCCAACGTCCTGACTTTC CASSPSGGSGANVLTF TRBJ2-6 . . TRBV4-3
TGTGCCAGCAGCTTAGCGGGGACTAGCGATGACGAGCAGTACTTC CASSLAGTSDDEQYF TRBJ2-7 TRBD2 . TRBV7-2
TGCGCCAGCAGCCCCCTGGGACTAGCGGGAGATGAGCAGTTCTTC CASSPLGLAGDEQFF TRBJ2-1 TRBD2 . TRBV4-3
TGTGCCAGCAGTGACCTTAGCGGGGGGGCCGGTGAGCAGTTCTTC CASSDLSGGAGEQFF TRBJ2-1 TRBD2 . TRBV6-1
TGTGCCAGCAGCCCATACAGGGTCGCAACTAATGAAAAACTGTTTTTT CASSPYRVATNEKLFF TRBJ1-4 . . TRBV7-8
TGTGCCAGCAGCCAACCCGGGACAACGGGAAACAATGAGCAGTTCTTC CASSQPGTTGNNEQFF TRBJ2-1 . once TRBV3-1/TRBV3-2
TGTGCCAGCAGCCAAGGGATAGCGGGAGGGGGGGCAGATACGCAGTATTTT CASSQGIAGGGADTQYF TRBJ2-3 TRBD2 . TRBV14
TGTGCCACCAGTGACAGGGACAATCAGCCCCAGCATTTT CATSDRDNQPQHF TRBJ1-5 . . TRBV24-1
TGTGCCTGCCTCCCCGGGACAGGGAGTCCCCAATTTGAAAAACTGTTTTTT CACLPGTGSPQFEKLFF TRBJ1-4 TRBD1 . TRBV30
TGTGCCAGCAGCTTCGGGTGGGTTAGTACTGAAGCTTTCTTT CASSFGWVSTEAFF TRBJ1-1 . . TRBV5-6
TGTGCCAGCAGCTTAGAGGGCAGCGGCATCTCCTACAATGAGCAGTTCTTC CASSLEGSGISYNEQFF TRBJ2-1 . . TRBV7-6
TGTGCCTGGAGTGAATGGACAGGGGGAAAAACTGAAGCTTTCTTT CAWSEWTGGKTEAFF TRBJ1-1 TRBD1 once TRBV30
TGTGCCAGCAGTTTCCGGGGAGGCAATCAGCCCCAGCATTTT CASSFRGGNQPQHF TRBJ1-5 . . TRBV27
TGTGCCACCCAGGACAGGGAATCCTACAATGAGCAGTTCTTC CATQDRESYNEQFF TRBJ2-1 TRBD1 . TRBV15
TGCGCCAGCAGCCAGGGGGACGCCTCCTACAATGAGCAGTTCTTC CASSQGDASYNEQFF TRBJ2-1 TRBD1 . TRBV5-1
TGTGCCTACAGGACTAGCGGGACCAACGAGCAGTACTTC CAYRTSGTNEQYF TRBJ2-7 TRBD2 . TRBV7-9
TGTGCAAGTCGCCCCAGGGGATTCTATGGCTACACCTTC CASRPRGFYGYTF TRBJ1-2 . . TRBV12-2
TGTGCCATCAGTGATAAGGGGGGGGTCTATAATTCACCCCTCCACTTT CAISDKGGVYNSPLHF TRBJ1-6 . . TRBV10-3
TGTGCCAGCATACAGGGGGCCCTCAATCAGCCCCAGCATTTT CASIQGALNQPQHF TRBJ1-5 TRBD1 once TRBV28
TGTGCCAGTAGTGGGGACAGTTTCCAAGAGACCCAGTACTTC CASSGDSFQETQYF TRBJ2-5 TRBD1 . TRBV19
TGCGCCAGCAGCCAGCTGCACAGGGTCACCGGGGAGCTGTTTTTT CASSQLHRVTGELFF TRBJ2-2 . . TRBV4-3
TGTGCCAGCAGTTTAGGGACAGGGGGCGAAGTCTATGGCTACACCTTC CASSLGTGGEVYGYTF TRBJ1-2 TRBD1 . TRBV28
TGTGCCTGGAGCTTGACAGGTTCGAGCTATGGCTACACCTTC CAWSLTGSSYGYTF TRBJ1-2 . few TRBV30
TGTGCCAGTAGTACTCCGGGACTAAACTACGAGCAGTACTTC CASSTPGLNYEQYF TRBJ2-7 TRBD2 . TRBV19
TGTGCCAGCAGCCTTAGCGGGAGCGTTACCTACGAGCAGTACTTC CASSLSGSVTYEQYF TRBJ2-7 TRBD2 . TRBV7-9
TGTGCCAGCAGTTTAGCGGGGGTGAACACCGGGGAGCTGTTTTTT CASSLAGVNTGELFF TRBJ2-2 TRBD2 once TRBV28
TGTGCCAGCAGCCCCGGGACTAGCGGGTCCCAAGGGGGGGAGCAGTACTTC CASSPGTSGSQGGEQYF TRBJ2-7 TRBD2 . TRBV7-8
TGTGCCAGCAGCTACAATACCCCCCGTGAGACCCAGTACTTC CASSYNTPRETQYF TRBJ2-5 . . TRBV3-1/TRBV3-2
TGTGCCAGCAGCGGCCCCCCAGCGGGGGTCCCCCGCGAGCAGTACTTC CASSGPPAGVPREQYF TRBJ2-7 TRBD2 once TRBV3-1/TRBV3-2
TGTGCCAGTCGGTGGTTTGGGGGGAACTATGGCTACACCTTC CASRWFGGNYGYTF TRBJ1-2 . . TRBV19
TGTGCCAGCAGCATAAGCGGGGGGGCCTCCGGGGAGCTGTTTTTT CASSISGGASGELFF TRBJ2-2 TRBD2 . TRBV3-1/TRBV3-2
TGTGCCAGCAATCCCGGGGGGCGTCAGCCCCAGCATTTT CASNPGGRQPQHF TRBJ1-5 . . TRBV24-1
TGTGCCAGCAGCTTTCTAATTAGCGATCCTAGCACAGATACGCAGTATTTT CASSFLISDPSTDTQYF TRBJ2-3 . . TRBV11-3
TGTGCCAGCAGCTTGGCAGGCACAGATACGCAGTATTTT CASSLAGTDTQYF TRBJ2-3 . . TRBV5-8
TGTGCCATCAAGCACAGGTTGACAGATACGCAGTATTTT CAIKHRLTDTQYF TRBJ2-3 . . TRBV10-3
TGTGCCTGGAGTAGGGGATTTGGCAATCAGCCCCAGCATTTT CAWSRGFGNQPQHF TRBJ1-5 . . TRBV30
TGTGCCAGCAGCCCGGGACAGTCGGTAACAGATACGCAGTATTTT CASSPGQSVTDTQYF TRBJ2-3 TRBD1 . TRBV7-2
TGTGCCACCAGTGATATGGACAGGGTCTACGAGCAGTACTTC CATSDMDRVYEQYF TRBJ2-7 TRBD1 few TRBV24-1
TGCAGCGTTGGGTCCGGACAATTTAACTATGGCTACACCTTC CSVGSGQFNYGYTF TRBJ1-2 . . TRBV29-1
TGTGCCAGCAGGATGGGTGGACAGGGAGGCTACACCTTC CASRMGGQGGYTF TRBJ1-2 TRBD1 once TRBV28
TGTGCCAGCAGCTTAGCATTGGGCGGGGGCCATCAGCCCCAGCATTTT CASSLALGGGHQPQHF TRBJ1-5 . . TRBV7-9
TGTGCCAGCAGTCCCGACAGTATTCAGGCCCAGTACTTC CASSPDSIQAQYF TRBJ2-5 . . TRBV28
TGTGCCACCAGTGATTTGCGGATTACGGACAGGGACGAGTGGAGCCCGTCTCAGCCCCAGCATTTT CATSDLRITDRDEWSPSQPQHF TRBJ1-5 TRBD1 . TRBV24-1
TGTGCCAGCAGACAGGGAAACTCTGGAAACACCATATATTTT CASRQGNSGNTIYF TRBJ1-3 . . TRBV21-1
TGTGCCAGCAGCTTAGGGAGGGGAGCCGGAATCGGGGAGCTGTTTTTT CASSLGRGAGIGELFF TRBJ2-2 . . TRBV11-2
TGTGCCAGCAGCTTAGATGGTCGGGGGGGCATAGATGAGCAGTTCTTC CASSLDGRGGIDEQFF TRBJ2-1 TRBD2 . TRBV11-3
TGTGCCAGCAGCCCTGGGATCCGGACTAGCGGGGGTCAAGATACGCAGTATTTT CASSPGIRTSGGQDTQYF TRBJ2-3 TRBD2 . TRBV6-2/TRBV6-3
TGTGCCAGCAGTGTGAGAACTAGCGGGGGGTTCTACGAGCAGTACTTC CASSVRTSGGFYEQYF TRBJ2-7 TRBD2 . TRBV6-1
TGTGCCAGCAGTGGCGGGGCCGGGACTGAAGCTTTCTTT CASSGGAGTEAFF TRBJ1-1 . . TRBV2
TGTGCCAGCAGTGAACCCGGGGGGGAGCAGTTCTTC CASSEPGGEQFF TRBJ2-1 TRBD2 . TRBV2
TGTGCCAGCAGCGTAGAAGGGGGCACTGAAGCTTTCTTT CASSVEGGTEAFF TRBJ1-1 . . TRBV9
TGTGCCAGCAGCCAAGTATACCCGGGACAGGGGGCAGATACGCAGTATTTT CASSQVYPGQGADTQYF TRBJ2-3 TRBD1 . TRBV3-1/TRBV3-2
TGTGCCAGCAGCTTAAAGGCGGGACTAGCGGGGGTGGAGCAGTTCTTC CASSLKAGLAGVEQFF TRBJ2-1 TRBD2 . TRBV7-9
TGTGCCAGTAGTATTCCCGGGGGCGAGCAGTACTTC CASSIPGGEQYF TRBJ2-7 . . TRBV19